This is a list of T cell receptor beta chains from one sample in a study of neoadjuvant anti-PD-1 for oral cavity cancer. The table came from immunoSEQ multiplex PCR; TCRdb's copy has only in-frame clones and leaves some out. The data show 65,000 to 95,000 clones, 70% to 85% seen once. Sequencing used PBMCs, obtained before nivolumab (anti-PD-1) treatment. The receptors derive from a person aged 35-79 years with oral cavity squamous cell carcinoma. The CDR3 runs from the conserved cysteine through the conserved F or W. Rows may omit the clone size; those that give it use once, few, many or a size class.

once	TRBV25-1	CASSELEGYTGELFF
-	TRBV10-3	CAIRGQKLAGGPIPRNEQFF
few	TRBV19	CASTMGRGSFHEQYF
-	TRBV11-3	CASSSLQAPYEQYF
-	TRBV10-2	CASSNPGTGGAGQPQHF
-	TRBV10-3	CAISDAGADEKLFF
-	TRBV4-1	CASSRGTRRDTQYF
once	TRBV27	CASSSLAGQYYEQYF
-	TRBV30	CAWSAVGTQYF
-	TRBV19	CASRGQGGPTEAFF
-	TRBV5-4	CASSHPLADGYNEQFF
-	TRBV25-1	CASSESVGSGSGDTQYF
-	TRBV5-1	CASSLRTGGTGELFF
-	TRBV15	CATSRVSHEPFF
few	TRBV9	CASSAHHQETQYF
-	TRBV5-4	CASSLPGIYEQYF
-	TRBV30	CAWSVGGSGANVLTF
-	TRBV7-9	CASSSEGGPGNTIYF
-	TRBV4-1	CASSQAGGRAVTDTQYF
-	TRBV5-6	CASSFSPPGTQPQHF
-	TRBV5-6	CASSLPGQDGYTF
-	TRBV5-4	CASSLGTPTYNEQFF
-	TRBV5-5	CASSLDFDIRGEKLFF
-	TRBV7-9	CASSLEGNLPAKNIQYF
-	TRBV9	CASSVAVTSVNSYNEQFF
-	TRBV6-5	CASSYRGPDTDTQYF
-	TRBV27	CASSTGGSYNEQFF
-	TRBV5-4	CASSRLAGGPYEQYF
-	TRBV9	CASSVASARSYEQYF
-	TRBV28	CASSTSGVFGHEQYF
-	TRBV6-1	CASSDHPQYEQYF
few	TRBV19	CASSAGLMNTEAFF
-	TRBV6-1	CASGSWGAQETQYF
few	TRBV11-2	CASSLGLTGTGDYGYTF
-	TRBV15	CATRTSDRQDQPQHF
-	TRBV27	CASSIDLAGGRNEQFF
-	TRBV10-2	CASSETYQETQYF
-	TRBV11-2	CASSLSRPQQQYF
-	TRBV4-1	CASSQVAGVNTGELFF
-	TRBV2	CASSDRTGSSYEQYF
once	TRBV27	CASSSRGWGRDEQYF